What follows are 30 T cell receptor beta chains derived from one specimen sequenced in a study of T and B cells in COVID-19 patients. TRB was amplified from about 240-490 ng of blood genomic DNA. TRB rearrangements were amplified by multiplex PCR with BIOMED2 TRB-A/B primers. TCRdb re-derived calls from the multiplex PCR reads in MiXCR, one entry per CDR3 protein. The repertoire holds 15,000 to 20,000 distinct CDR3 sequences, with approximately 37% as singletons. Sequencing input: blood. Receptors originate from a human donor with active COVID-19.

The chain has TRBV10-1 and TRBJ2-2, with D tentatively TRBD1 or TRBD2 (6 bases each). The CDR3 length is 15 residues. Looked up from germline, CDR1 is WNHNN and CDR2 is SYGVQD (reference sequence). V was trimmed by 4 bases and J by 1 base, leaving 10 bases between them. CDR3 nucleotide sequence: TGCGCCAGCAGTGGGGCGGGACAGAACACCGGGGAGCTGTTTTTT. This codes for CASSGAGQNTGELFF.

This chain uses TRBV4-3 with TRBJ2-1; 11 bases fit TRBD2. Germline assignment: CDR1 LGHNA and CDR2 YSLEER. This CDR3 has 15 residues. Germline trimming cut 4 bases from V and 6 bases from J; bases unmatched to any gene: 5. The CDR3 region has the DNA TGCGCCAGCAGCCCCGGGACTAGCGGCCTCAATGAGCAGTTCTTC. Translating it yields CASSPGTSGLNEQFF.

This clonotype was seen only a few times. The chain combines TRBV15 with TRBJ1-1, with unresolved D. The CDR3 covers 15 residues. CDR1 is LNHNV and CDR2 is YYDKDF in the germline V gene (reference sequence). With 0 bases removed from V and 0 bases from J, the gap between germline ends came to 8 bases. CDR3 coding DNA: TGTGCCACCAGCAGAGACGGGGAGATGAACACTGAAGCTTTCTTT. Translation: CATSRDGEMNTEAFF.

This clonotype has a handful of counts. This chain uses TRBV20-1 with TRBJ1-1; D unclear. The ends were cut back, 0 bases at V and 8 bases at J, with 16 bases in the middle. From germline, CDR1 is DFQATT and CDR2 SNEGSKA (reference sequence). This CDR3 is 14 amino acids long. This CDR3 reads CSARDSRPGSEAFF. The CDR3 DNA sequence: TGCAGTGCTAGAGATTCTCGTCCGGGCTCCGAAGCTTTCTTT.

The chain is built from TRBV6-2 or TRBV6-3 and TRBJ2-5; TRBD1 is a possible D gene (7 bases). The CDR3 spans 13 residues. Trimming removed 6 bases at V and 1 base at J, with 9 bases between. Germline CDR1 MNHEY, CDR2 SVGEGT. This CDR3 is CASSRGAQETQYF. Here the CDR3 DNA reads TGTGCCAGCAGCAGGGGGGCCCAAGAGACCCAGTACTTC.

The genes are TRBV20-1 and TRBJ2-5; TRBD1 matches at 11 bases. V shed 1 base and J 4 bases; nucleotides not matched to a gene: 5. Germline values: CDR1 DFQATT, CDR2 SNEGSKA (reference sequence). The CDR3 length is 15 residues. CDR3 in DNA: TGCAGTGCTAGAGGTGGACAGGGGGCAGGAGAGACCCAGTACTTC. Residues: CSARGGQGAGETQYF.

V and J are TRBV27 and TRBJ2-1, with 7 positions matching TRBD2. CDR1 MNHEY and CDR2 SMNVEV come from the germline V gene (reference sequence). V shed 6 bases and J 0 bases; nucleotides not matched to a gene: 5. The CDR3 is made up of 15 amino acids. In DNA, the CDR3 is TGTGCCAGCAGACTGGGGGGGAGCTCCTACAATGAGCAGTTCTTC. Amino acid sequence: CASRLGGSSYNEQFF.

Comments on this clonotype: Just one base apart from a much larger clone, this may be a read error. The chain recombines TRBV11-1 with TRBJ2-5, with 10 nucleotides matching TRBD2. Per germline, CDR1 SGHAT and CDR2 FQDESV (reference sequence). The CDR3 contains 15 residues. The CDR3 sequence: CASSHRTSGGETKYF. CDR3 in DNA: TGTGCCAGCAGCCACCGGACTAGCGGTGGGGAGACCAAGTACTTC. The whole variable domain, remainder taken from reference TRBV11-1 and TRBJ2-5, is EAEVAQSPRYKITEKSQAVAFWCDPISGHATLYWYRQILGQGPELLVQFQDESVVDDSQLPKDRFSAERLKGVDSTLKIQPAELGDSAMYLCASSHRTSGGETKYFGPGTRLLVL.

Within the sample, this clonotype is medium-sized (0.01 to 0.1%). V and J are TRBV15 and TRBJ2-1; D remains unclear. The CDR3 sequence is 12 residues long. Trimming removed 2 bases at V and 6 bases at J, with 5 bases between. The V gene's germline CDR1 is LNHNV and CDR2 YYDKDF (reference sequence). The CDR3 DNA sequence: TGTGCCACCAGCAGATCGCTCAATGAGCAGTTCTTC. This codes for CATSRSLNEQFF.

The chain recombines TRBV27 with TRBJ1-6; 7 bases agree with TRBD1. The CDR3 covers 16 residues. V lost 6 bases and J lost 1; bases outside the gene matches: 6. The germline V gene has CDR1 MNHEY and CDR2 SMNVEV (reference sequence). The CDR3 sequence: CASRPGGWSYNSPLHF. The CDR3 bases are TGTGCCAGCAGACCAGGGGGGTGGTCCTATAATTCACCCCTCCACTTT.

Points on this clonotype: A read error may be the cause here, since a much bigger clone is one base away. The chain recombines TRBV15 with TRBJ2-3; tentatively, D is TRBD2 (6 bases). Germline values: CDR1 LNHNV, CDR2 YYDKDF (reference sequence). The CDR3 is 15 amino acids. The V end was cut by 0 bases, the J end by 2 bases, with 9 bases between. The DNA for the CDR3 is TGTGCCACCAGCAGAGACGGGCGGGACACAGATACGCAGTATTTT. Translation: CATSRDGRDTDTQYF.

The chain links TRBV20-1 to TRBJ1-5; unclear D gene. The CDR3 is 12 amino acids. Trimming shortened V by 7 bases and J by 1 base, and 8 bases separated the two germline ends. The germline CDR1 and CDR2 sequences are DFQATT and SNEGSKA (reference sequence). The CDR3 reads CSVARSNQPQHF. CDR3 bases: TGCAGTGTAGCCAGGAGCAATCAGCCCCAGCATTTT.

This clonotype was picked up one time. Mismatch with germline at one junction end may stem from a read error. The CDR3 loop is CASRMGTYEQYF. The CDR3 nucleotides read TGTGCTAGCAGGATGGGAACCTACGAGCAGTACTTC. The chain carries TRBV6-4 and TRBJ2-7; D not certain. The CDR3 covers 12 residues. CDR1 and CDR2 from the germline V gene are MRHNA and SNTAGT.

By sample share, this clonotype is medium-sized (0.01 to 0.1%). The V call is TRBV19, the J call TRBJ1-2, with D maybe TRBD1 (5 bases). Germline loops: CDR1 LNHDA, CDR2 SQIVND (reference sequence). The CDR3 is 13 residues long. The germline V and J ends were trimmed by 3 bases and 8 bases, with 13 bases remaining between them. CDR3 nucleotides: TGTGCCAGTAGTATCACCCAGGGCTCGGGCTACACCTTC. It codes for CASSITQGSGYTF.

The V call is TRBV27, the J call TRBJ2-2, with D possibly TRBD2 on 6 matching bases. The CDR3 covers 13 residues. CDR1 and CDR2 from the germline V gene are MNHEY and SMNVEV (reference sequence). V lost 4 bases, J lost 3 bases, and 6 bases lay in between. CDR3 in DNA: TGTGCCAGCAGTTGGGGGGACACCGGGGAGCTGTTTTTT. It translates to CASSWGDTGELFF.

This clonotype was found a few times. This chain links TRBV10-3 with TRBJ2-3, with 13 bases lining up with TRBD2. V was clipped by 3 bases and J by 6 bases; unmatched bases: 3. The CDR3 extends over 15 amino acids. CDR1 and CDR2 (germline): ENHRY, SYGVKD. The CDR3 bases are TGTGCCATCAGTGATTCGACTAGCGGGGGGGATACGCAGTATTTT. Translating gives CAISDSTSGGDTQYF.

In this sample, this clonotype turned up a few times. CDR3 sequence reads: CASRPGQGASYEQYV. The CDR3 coding sequence is TGTGCCAGCAGGCCGGGACAGGGGGCTTCCTACGAGCAGTACGTC. The chain employs TRBV6-1 and TRBJ2-7, with 12 bases that match TRBD1. CDR1 is MNHNS, CDR2 SASEGT, per germline. The CDR3 is made up of 15 amino acids. Losses at the gene ends were 6 bases for V and 1 base for J; bases not matched to a gene: 4.

This clonotype has a handful of counts. The chain carries TRBV27 and TRBJ1-2, with D possibly matching TRBD1 (5 bases). V shed 10 bases and J shed 1 base, with 25 bases lying between them. The CDR3 spans 17 residues. Germline V gene sequence: CDR1 MNHEY, CDR2 SMNVEV (reference sequence). The CDR3 sequence is CATSPRDHIGVNYGYTF. The CDR3 nucleotides are TGTGCCACCTCTCCCCGGGACCACATTGGGGTTAACTATGGCTACACCTTC.

This clonotype was picked up one time. The CDR3 reads CASTSWIGGGSGYGYTF. The CDR3 DNA reads as TGCGCCAGTACTTCATGGATCGGAGGGGGTTCAGGGTATGGCTACACCTTC. The chain uses TRBV5-1 and TRBJ1-2; tentative D call: TRBD1 (6 bases). The V gene's germline CDR1 is SGHRS and CDR2 YFSETQ. V lost 8 bases, J lost 5 bases, and 28 bases lay in between. There are 17 residues in the CDR3. Based on the CDR3 plus reference TRBV5-1 and TRBJ1-2, the full variable domain is KAGVTQTPRYLIKTRGQQVTLSCSPISGHRSVSWYQQTPGQGLQFLFEYFSETQRNKGNFPGRFSGRQFSNSRSEMNVSTLELGDSALYLCASTSWIGGGSGYGYTFGSGTRLTVV.

This chain connects TRBV19 to TRBJ1-5, with a weak D call TRBD1 (5 bases). Germline V CDR1 and CDR2: LNHDA, SQIVND (reference sequence). This CDR3 has 15 residues. Trimming removed 3 bases from V and 3 bases from J, with 12 bases in between. The CDR3 coding sequence is TGTGCCAGTAGTATCTCAGGGTGGGACAATCAGCCCCAGCATTTT. Its protein is CASSISGWDNQPQHF.

In this sample, this clonotype is medium-sized. J is TRBJ1-4 and V is TRBV19; 7 bases map to TRBD1. Germline CDR1 reads LNHDA; CDR2 reads SQIVND (reference sequence). The CDR3 runs 16 residues. V lost 7 bases and J lost 1; bases outside the gene matches: 9. CDR3 sequence reads: CASKTTGRKTNEKLFF. The DNA for the CDR3 is TGTGCCAGTAAGACGACAGGGAGAAAAACTAATGAAAAACTGTTTTTT.

The genes are TRBV10-3 and TRBJ1-5, with D tentatively TRBD1 (5 bases). CDR3 size: 13 residues. V lost 6 bases, J lost 0 bases, and 6 bases lay in between. Germline lookup yields CDR1 ENHRY and CDR2 SYGVKD. CDR3: CAISRDSNQPQHF. DNA for the CDR3: TGTGCCATCAGCAGGGATAGCAATCAGCCCCAGCATTTT.

This clonotype was seen only a few times. V gene TRBV13 combines with J gene TRBJ1-1; no clear D gene. CDR1 is PRHDT and CDR2 is FYEKMQ in the germline V gene (reference sequence). The CDR3 sequence is 12 residues long. The V gene lost 4 bases and the J gene lost 6 bases, with 9 bases spanning the gap. CDR3 loop: CASSSPPAEAFF. CDR3 nucleotide sequence: TGTGCCAGCAGCTCTCCCCCGGCTGAAGCTTTCTTT.

The gene calls are TRBV29-1 and TRBJ2-1; TRBD2 agrees at 7 bases. CDR1 is SQVTM, CDR2 ANQGSEA, per germline. The CDR3 extends over 14 amino acids. Trimming at V came to 4 bases and at J to 2 bases, leaving 5 bases not matched to a gene. The CDR3 bases are TGCAGCGTTGCACGACTAGCTGCCTACAATGAGCAGTTCTTC. Translating gives CSVARLAAYNEQFF.

The rearrangement links TRBV6-1 to TRBJ1-4, with 7 nucleotides matching TRBD1. Germline V gene sequence: CDR1 MNHNS, CDR2 SASEGT. CDR3 length: 14 amino acids. The V segment lost 7 bases and the J segment 5 bases; nucleotides outside the gene matches: 7. Here the CDR3 reads CASILTGFNEKLFF. CDR3 in DNA: TGTGCCAGCATATTGACAGGGTTCAATGAAAAACTGTTTTTT.

This clonotype came up a few times. V is TRBV19 and J is TRBJ1-2; D might be TRBD1 (6 bases). This CDR3 region has 15 residues. Germline CDR1 LNHDA, CDR2 SQIVND (reference sequence). The ends were cut back, 6 bases at V and 4 bases at J, with 18 bases in the middle. CDR3 in amino acids: CASREAGGGGYGYTF. DNA for the CDR3: TGTGCCAGTAGGGAGGCAGGTGGAGGGGGCTATGGCTACACCTTC.

Only a few counts were recorded for this clonotype. The chain couples TRBV7-9 to TRBJ2-5; possible D gene TRBD2, 6 bases. The V and J ends lost 4 bases and 5 bases respectively, with 17 bases between them. The CDR3 consists of 15 residues. Germline loops: CDR1 SEHNR, CDR2 FQNEAQ (reference sequence). Written as DNA, the CDR3 is TGTGCCAGCAGCTCGCGCCGAATTGGAGGGGAGACCCAGTACTTC. Translation: CASSSRRIGGETQYF.

In this sample, this clonotype turned up a few times. This sequence joins TRBV6-6 and TRBJ1-1; maybe TRBD1 (6 bases). The CDR3 length is 14 residues. Germline lookup yields CDR1 MNHNY and CDR2 SVGAGI (reference sequence). Trimming cost V 5 bases and J 4 bases, with 14 bases left between them. The CDR3 nucleotides read TGTGCCAGCAGTGATTACAGGGTTGGCACTGAAGCTTTCTTT. This translates into CASSDYRVGTEAFF.

The V gene is TRBV13, the J gene TRBJ1-2, with a possible D match to TRBD1 (6 bases). Deletions cut 5 bases from V and 4 bases from J, with 14 bases between. Germline-derived CDR1 and CDR2 are PRHDT and FYEKMQ (reference sequence). This CDR3 comprises 14 residues. CDR3 nucleotide sequence: TGTGCCAGCAGCGGGGGAGGACAGAGCTATGGCTACACCTTC. It encodes CASSGGGQSYGYTF.

This clonotype was detected ten times or more. The J gene is TRBJ2-7, the V gene TRBV19, with 7 bases that match TRBD1. The CDR3 contains 13 residues. Per germline, CDR1 LNHDA and CDR2 SQIVND (reference sequence). The V gene end was trimmed by 4 bases and the J gene end by 4 bases; junction bases not matched to a gene: 4. CDR3 DNA: TGTGCCAGTAGTAAGAGACAGGGTTACGAGCAGTACTTC. It translates to CASSKRQGYEQYF.